This TCR beta chain came from a study of control samples from healthy donors and cancer patients. This clone was counted a few times. The germline gives CDR1 SGHAT, CDR2 FQNNGV. This CDR3 is 14 amino acids long. V lost 5 bases, J lost 7 bases, and 8 bases stayed unmatched. Repertoires were generated with immunoSEQ multiplex PCR, while TCRdb's copy carries only in-frame clones and drops some. The table has 78,000 or so clones, about 80% seen once. The chain is built from TRBV11-2 and TRBJ1-5; 7 bases match TRBD1. Sequenced material: blood. This clonotype originated in a man aged 45-65 years in good health. CDR3 nucleotides: TGTGCCAGCAGCCGAACAGAACAGGGGCAGCCCCAGCATTTT. Translation: CASSRTEQGQPQHF.